The 27 T cell receptor beta chains reported below all come from one sample, sequenced in a study of blood T cells in healthy people across ages. The use of a sample-barcoded 5' primer and a J-beta primer mix characterized a second PCR of about 6 to 11 cycles. One entry per CDR3 protein results from TCRdb running MiXCR on the 5' RACE reads. The sample consists of over 450,000 distinct CDR3 sequences, approximately 25% of them appearing once. The data were also submitted as part of a second study, on T cells of mothers and their children.

Sample: blood. The receptors derive from a boy aged 10-17 years in good health.

This clonotype came up a few times. This chain joins TRBV7-9 and TRBJ2-1; a possible D gene is TRBD1 (6 bases). Germline values: CDR1 SEHNR, CDR2 FQNEAQ (reference sequence). Between the trimmed V and J ends, which lost 5 bases and 10 bases, there was a span of 30 bases. The CDR3 covers 18 residues. CDR3 region: CASSPKQGYSLIRGEQFF. CDR3 in DNA: TGTGCCAGCAGCCCCAAACAGGGATATAGTCTAATTCGGGGCGAGCAGTTCTTC. The whole variable domain, remainder taken from reference TRBV7-9 and TRBJ2-1, is DTGVSQNPRHKITKRGQNVTFRCDPISEHNRLYWYRQTLGQGPEFLTYFQNEAQLEKSRLLSDRFSAERPKGSFSTLEIQRTEQGDSAMYLCASSPKQGYSLIRGEQFFGPGTRLTVL.

The CDR3 sequence: CASSGSYDGDEQYF. CDR3 DNA: TGTGCCAGCAGCGGGTCTTACGACGGCGACGAGCAGTACTTC. The chain is built from TRBV5-6 and TRBJ2-7, with unresolved D. In germline, CDR1 is SGHDT, CDR2 YYEEEE. This CDR3 is 14 amino acids long. The V end was cut by 4 bases, the J end by 5 bases, with 16 bases between.

The table lists this clonotype with many counts. In DNA form, the CDR3 reads TGTGCCAGCAGCGCACAGGGTTACGAGCAGTACTTC. Protein: CASSAQGYEQYF. V gene TRBV7-9 combines with J gene TRBJ2-7; D is possibly TRBD1 (6 bases). Trimming removed 5 bases from V and 4 bases from J, with 9 bases in between. Germline V gene data show CDR1 as SEHNR and CDR2 as FQNEAQ (reference sequence). The CDR3 has 12 residues.

This clonotype was recorded many times. The rearrangement uses TRBV10-3 and TRBJ2-5; D might be TRBD1 or TRBD2, each matching 5 bases. Germline-derived CDR1 and CDR2 are ENHRY and SYGVKD. The CDR3 runs to 14 residues. Trimming took off 2 bases at V and 5 bases at J, with 12 bases between the two ends. CDR3 sequence: CAISEGTGLETQYF. Written as DNA, the CDR3 is TGTGCCATCAGTGAGGGTACGGGGCTGGAGACCCAGTACTTC.

A remark on this clonotype: One end of the junction varies from germline; a read error may be responsible. V gene TRBV29-1 combines with J gene TRBJ2-7; 8 nucleotides agree with TRBD1. The J call may be wrong; the DNA end is better matched by TRBJ2-1. There are 16 residues in the CDR3. Germline V gene lookup returns CDR1 SQVTM and CDR2 ANQGSEA. The CDR3 loop reads CSVAGTGTSSYNEQFF. The CDR3, as DNA: TGTAGCGTTGCCGGGACAGGCACGAGCTCCTACAATGAGCAGTTCTTC.

This rearrangement joins TRBV7-2 to TRBJ2-2; TRBD1 matches 10 bases. Germline V gene data show CDR1 as SGHTA and CDR2 as FQGNSA. CDR3 size: 18 residues. J lost 3 bases, V lost 2 bases, and 9 bases had no gene match. In DNA, the CDR3 is TGTGCCAGCAGCTTACAGTGGACAGGGGGTTTCGACACCGGGGAGCTGTTTTTT. Translating gives CASSLQWTGGFDTGELFF.

This clonotype was observed at least ten times. The chain links TRBV28 to TRBJ1-1; D remains unclear. Between the trimmed V and J ends, which lost 3 bases and 1 base, there was a span of 6 bases. The CDR3 spans 13 residues. Germline V CDR1 and CDR2: MDHEN, SYDVKM. The DNA of the CDR3 is TGTGCCAGCAGTTTGCCGGAGAACACTGAAGCTTTCTTT. Protein: CASSLPENTEAFF. Full variable domain (outside the CDR3, taken from reference TRBV28 and TRBJ1-1): DVKVTQSSRYLVKRTGEKVFLECVQDMDHENMFWYRQDPGLGLRLIYFSYDVKMKEKGDIPEGYSVSREKKERFSLILESASTNQTSMYLCASSLPENTEAFFGQGTRLTVV.

The rearrangement uses TRBV6-2 or TRBV6-3 and TRBJ2-1, with 7 bases identical to TRBD2. V shed 5 bases and J 7 bases; nucleotides not matched to a gene: 11. The CDR3 totals 15 residues. Germline CDR1 MNHEY, CDR2 SVGEGT. CDR3 in DNA: TGTGCCAGCAGTGTTGGGGGGGGAAACGTTAATGAGCAGTTCTTC. Encoded protein: CASSVGGGNVNEQFF.

This clonotype was observed a single time. The V and J genes are TRBV3-1 and TRBJ2-7; no reliable D call. Trimming took off 1 base at V and 1 base at J, with 11 bases between the two ends. Germline V gives CDR1 LGHDT, CDR2 YNNKEL (reference sequence). The CDR3 runs 15 residues. CDR3 DNA: TGTGCCAGCAGCCAAGGCTCGTTTAAATCCTACGAGCAGTACTTC. It codes for CASSQGSFKSYEQYF.

This clonotype was seen a few times. The V gene is TRBV6-2 or TRBV6-3, the J gene TRBJ2-5; TRBD2 matches 7 bases. The trim removed 2 bases at V and 1 base at J, leaving 16 bases unmatched. Germline V gene data show CDR1 as MNHEY and CDR2 as SVGEGT. The CDR3 contains 19 residues. CDR3 loop: CASSYPSSGRAQRQETQYF. The CDR3 nucleotides read TGTGCCAGCAGTTACCCCTCTAGTGGGAGGGCGCAGCGCCAAGAGACCCAGTACTTC.

The chain links TRBV4-2 to TRBJ1-6; D may be TRBD1 (5 bases). Trimming left V 1 base short and J 11 bases short, with 9 bases between. The CDR3 has 13 amino acids. Germline-derived CDR1 and CDR2 are LGHNA and YNFKEQ. The CDR3 here is CASSQVGVPPLHF. For the CDR3, the DNA is TGTGCCAGCAGCCAAGTGGGGGTTCCACCCCTCCACTTT.

This chain joins TRBV29-1 and TRBJ2-5; D is unclear. V lost 3 bases, J lost 2 bases, and 19 bases lay in between. Germline assignment: CDR1 SQVTM and CDR2 ANQGSEA. The CDR3 totals 16 residues. The chain's CDR3 is CSVDSVGWQIQETQYF. The CDR3 nucleotides read TGCAGCGTTGATTCAGTGGGTTGGCAGATACAAGAGACCCAGTACTTC.

This clonotype was counted between two and nine times. The gene calls are TRBV7-2 and TRBJ2-2; tentative D call: TRBD2 (6 bases). This CDR3 is 17 amino acids long. The germline gives CDR1 SGHTA, CDR2 FQGNSA. Trimming removed 5 bases at V and 5 bases at J, with 21 bases between. CDR3 residues: CASSNRDSQGMTGELFF. The CDR3 DNA follows: TGTGCCAGCAGCAACCGGGACTCCCAAGGCATGACCGGGGAGCTGTTTTTT.

In DNA form, the CDR3 reads TGCAGCGTTGTAATGGGATCGACCGGGTGGGACTATGGCTACACCTTC. Translated, it gives CSVVMGSTGWDYGYTF. The genes are TRBV29-1 and TRBJ1-2; D unresolved. The CDR3 extends over 16 amino acids. The germline V and J ends were trimmed by 4 bases and 3 bases, with 21 bases remaining between them. Germline lookup yields CDR1 SQVTM and CDR2 ANQGSEA.

V usage is TRBV20-1 and J usage is TRBJ2-7; D tentatively fits TRBD1 or TRBD2 (5 bases each). CDR1 DFQATT and CDR2 SNEGSKA come from the germline V gene (reference sequence). This CDR3 contains 16 residues. The V end lost 1 base, the J end lost 4 bases, and 20 bases lay between the germline ends. CDR3 amino acids: CSARGLFQVGGYEQYF. CDR3 in DNA: TGCAGTGCTAGAGGACTGTTTCAGGTTGGGGGTTACGAGCAGTACTTC.

Details on this clonotype: One end of the junction fails to match germline, which may point to a read error. The chain carries TRBV29-1 and TRBJ1-2, with D possibly matching TRBD1 (5 bases). Germline V lookup: CDR1 SQVTM, CDR2 ANQGSEA. The CDR3 length is 13 residues. This chain's CDR3 is CSGGEGGPYDYTF. DNA of the CDR3: TGCAGCGGGGGGGAGGGTGGCCCCTATGACTACACCTTC.

This clonotype came up a few times. The chain carries TRBV29-1 and TRBJ2-7; a possible D gene is TRBD1 (5 bases). In germline, CDR1 is SQVTM, CDR2 ANQGSEA. The V and J ends lost 2 bases and 0 bases respectively, with 5 bases between them. The CDR3 covers 12 residues. CDR3 coding DNA: TGCAGCGTTGAAAGGGGCTCCTACGAGCAGTACTTC. This codes for CSVERGSYEQYF.

This clonotype has just a few counts. The rearrangement uses TRBV7-8 and TRBJ2-1; 7 nucleotides match TRBD1. CDR3 length: 17 residues. Germline CDR1 and CDR2: SGHVS and FQNEAQ. V trimming: 5 bases; J trimming: 8 bases; junction bases outside the gene matches: 18. Here the CDR3 reads CASSPKRENRGVDEQFF. CDR3 in DNA: TGTGCCAGCAGCCCCAAACGGGAAAACAGGGGAGTCGATGAGCAGTTCTTC. The complete variable domain, with remaining parts taken from reference TRBV7-8 and TRBJ2-1, reads GAGVSQSPRYKVAKRGQDVALRCDPISGHVSLFWYQQALGQGPEFLTYFQNEAQLDKSGLPSDRFFAERPEGSVSTLKIQRTQQEDSAVYLCASSPKRENRGVDEQFFGPGTRLTVL.

This clonotype was seen a handful of times. The chain uses TRBV7-8 and TRBJ2-5; 10 positions agree with TRBD2. CDR1 SGHVS and CDR2 FQNEAQ come from the germline V gene. V lost 1 base, J lost 0 bases, and 2 bases stayed unmatched. The CDR3 consists of 16 residues. The DNA of the CDR3 is TGTGCCAGCAGCTTAGTCGGACTAGCGGACCAAGAGACCCAGTACTTC. This sequence encodes CASSLVGLADQETQYF.

This clonotype has more than one count but fewer than ten. V is TRBV6-5 and J is TRBJ2-7, with TRBD1 identical over 7 bases. Germline CDR1 is MNHEY and CDR2 is SVGAGI. V dropped 4 bases and J dropped 1; count of bases not matched to a gene: 13. This CDR3 spans 17 amino acids. The CDR3 DNA is TGTGCCAGCAGTTTCCCTATGACAGGGCGTAGTTCCTACGAGCAGTACTTC. Amino acid sequence: CASSFPMTGRSSYEQYF.

The chain employs TRBV9 and TRBJ2-6; the D gene is possibly TRBD2 (5 bases). Trimming stripped 3 bases from V and 0 bases from J, with 10 bases between. Germline-derived CDR1 and CDR2 are SGDLS and YYNGEE. The CDR3 is 16 amino acids. The CDR3 sequence is CASSGGNPSGANVLTF. The CDR3 bases are TGTGCCAGCAGCGGAGGGAACCCCTCTGGGGCCAACGTCCTGACTTTC.

In this sample, this clonotype turned up a few times. CDR3 sequence: CASSPDPRGQGYF. The DNA for the CDR3 is TGTGCCAGCTCACCAGACCCTAGGGGCCAGGGGTATTTT. J is TRBJ2-3 and V is TRBV18; possible D gene TRBD1, 5 bases. Germline V gene data show CDR1 as KGHSH and CDR2 as LQKENI. The CDR3 spans 13 residues. V lost 2 bases and J lost 14, with 17 bases in between.

The chain couples TRBV6-2 or TRBV6-3 to TRBJ2-5; D uncertain. Looked up from germline, CDR1 is MNHEY and CDR2 is SVGEGT. Deletions cut 0 bases from V and 6 bases from J, with 5 bases between. The CDR3 is 12 residues long. Here the CDR3 reads CASSYSPQTQYF. The CDR3 DNA sequence: TGTGCCAGCAGTTACTCCCCGCAGACCCAGTACTTC.

The chain joins TRBV5-5 to TRBJ2-7; perhaps TRBD2 as D (5 bases). CDR1 and CDR2 from the germline V gene are SGHKS and YYEKEE (reference sequence). This CDR3 has 14 amino acids. The V gene lost 1 base and the J gene lost 7 bases, with 15 bases spanning the gap. The CDR3 coding sequence is TGTGCCAGCAGCTTGTTGGAGAGCGGTTATGAGCAGTACTTC. This sequence encodes CASSLLESGYEQYF.

This clonotype came up a few times. This chain uses TRBV20-1 with TRBJ1-1; perhaps TRBD1 as D (5 bases). In germline, CDR1 is DFQATT, CDR2 SNEGSKA (reference sequence). V was trimmed by 6 bases and J by 0 bases, leaving 17 bases between them. There are 15 residues in the CDR3. CDR3 loop: CSAQIGGNMNTEAFF. In DNA form, the CDR3 reads TGCAGTGCCCAAATTGGGGGGAACATGAACACTGAAGCTTTCTTT.

V usage is TRBV15 and J usage is TRBJ1-2; maybe TRBD1 (6 bases). Between the trimmed V and J ends, which lost 1 base and 3 bases, there was a span of 9 bases. CDR3 length equals 14 residues. In germline, CDR1 is LNHNV, CDR2 YYDKDF (reference sequence). CDR3 residues: CATSRGRTDYGYTF. DNA of the CDR3: TGTGCCACCAGCAGAGGGAGGACAGACTATGGCTACACCTTC.

This clonotype was counted only a few times. The V gene is TRBV28, the J gene TRBJ2-6, with 7 nucleotides matching TRBD1. The CDR3 has 17 residues. Germline V CDR1 and CDR2: MDHEN, SYDVKM. V gave up 6 bases and J gave up 0 bases; unmatched junction bases: 8. The CDR3 sequence: CASRRTGFSSGANVLTF. CDR3 nucleotides: TGTGCCAGCAGGAGGACAGGTTTTTCCTCTGGGGCCAACGTCCTGACTTTC.